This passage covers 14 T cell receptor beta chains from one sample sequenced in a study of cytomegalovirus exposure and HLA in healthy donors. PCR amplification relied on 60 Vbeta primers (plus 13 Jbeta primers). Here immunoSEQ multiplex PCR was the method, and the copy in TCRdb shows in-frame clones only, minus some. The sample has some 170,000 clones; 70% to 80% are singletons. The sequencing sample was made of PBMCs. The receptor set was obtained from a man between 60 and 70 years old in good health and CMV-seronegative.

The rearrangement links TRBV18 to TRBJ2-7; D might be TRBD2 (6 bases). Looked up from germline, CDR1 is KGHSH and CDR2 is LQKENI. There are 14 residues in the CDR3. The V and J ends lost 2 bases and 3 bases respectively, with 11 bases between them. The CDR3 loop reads CASSPGTVLYEQYF. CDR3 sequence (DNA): TGTGCCAGCTCACCAGGGACTGTACTCTACGAGCAGTACTTC. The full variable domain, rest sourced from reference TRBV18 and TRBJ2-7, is NAGVMQNPRHLVRRRGQEARLRCSPMKGHSHVYWYRQLPEEGLKFMVYLQKENIIDESGMPKERFSAEFPKEGPSILRIQQVVRGDSAAYFCASSPGTVLYEQYFGPGTRLTVT.

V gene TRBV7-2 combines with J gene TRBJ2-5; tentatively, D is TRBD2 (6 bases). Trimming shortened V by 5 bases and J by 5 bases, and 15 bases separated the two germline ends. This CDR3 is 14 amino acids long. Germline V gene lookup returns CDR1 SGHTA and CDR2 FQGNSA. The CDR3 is CASSPRRAGETQYF. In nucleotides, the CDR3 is TGTGCCAGCAGCCCCCGCAGGGCGGGGGAGACCCAGTACTTC.

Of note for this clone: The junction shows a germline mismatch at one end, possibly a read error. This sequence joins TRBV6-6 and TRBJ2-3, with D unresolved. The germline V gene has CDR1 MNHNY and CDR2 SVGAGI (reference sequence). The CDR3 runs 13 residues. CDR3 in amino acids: CTSSSPGGGEQYF. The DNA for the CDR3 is TGTACCAGCAGTTCCCCCGGTGGTGGTGAGCAGTATTTT.

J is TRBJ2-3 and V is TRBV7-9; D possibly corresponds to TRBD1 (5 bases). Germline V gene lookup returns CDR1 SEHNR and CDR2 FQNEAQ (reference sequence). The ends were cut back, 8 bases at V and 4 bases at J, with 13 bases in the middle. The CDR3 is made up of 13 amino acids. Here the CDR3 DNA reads TGTGCCAGCCTGCAAAGGGGATCAGATACGCAGTATTTT. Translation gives CASLQRGSDTQYF.

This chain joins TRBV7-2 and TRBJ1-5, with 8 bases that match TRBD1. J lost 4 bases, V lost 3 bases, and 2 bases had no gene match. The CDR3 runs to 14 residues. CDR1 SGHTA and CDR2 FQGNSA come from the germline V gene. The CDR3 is CASSFRQGNQPQHF. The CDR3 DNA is TGTGCCAGCAGCTTTCGACAGGGGAATCAGCCCCAGCATTTT. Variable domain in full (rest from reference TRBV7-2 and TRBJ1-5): GAGVSQSPSNKVTEKGKDVELRCDPISGHTALYWYRQSLGQGLEFLIYFQGNSAPDKSGLPSDRFSAERTGGSVSTLTIQRTQQEDSAVYLCASSFRQGNQPQHFGDGTRLSIL.

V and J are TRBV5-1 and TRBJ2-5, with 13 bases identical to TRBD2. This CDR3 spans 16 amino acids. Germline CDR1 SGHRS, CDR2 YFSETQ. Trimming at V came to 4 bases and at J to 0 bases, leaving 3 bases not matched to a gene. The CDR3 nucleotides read TGCGCCAGCAGCCCGACTAGCGGGGGGTACCAAGAGACCCAGTACTTC. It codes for CASSPTSGGYQETQYF.

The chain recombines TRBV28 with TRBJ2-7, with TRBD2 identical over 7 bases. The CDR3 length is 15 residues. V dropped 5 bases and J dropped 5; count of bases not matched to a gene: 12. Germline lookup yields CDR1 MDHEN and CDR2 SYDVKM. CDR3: CASSILGREFDEQYF. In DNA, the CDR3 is TGTGCCAGCAGTATCCTTGGGCGGGAGTTCGACGAGCAGTACTTC.

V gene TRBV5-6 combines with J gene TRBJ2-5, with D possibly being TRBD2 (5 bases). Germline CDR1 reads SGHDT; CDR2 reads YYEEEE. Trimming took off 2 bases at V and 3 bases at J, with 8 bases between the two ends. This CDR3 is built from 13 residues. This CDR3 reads CASSLKLEETQYF. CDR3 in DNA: TGTGCCAGCAGCTTAAAACTAGAAGAGACCCAGTACTTC.

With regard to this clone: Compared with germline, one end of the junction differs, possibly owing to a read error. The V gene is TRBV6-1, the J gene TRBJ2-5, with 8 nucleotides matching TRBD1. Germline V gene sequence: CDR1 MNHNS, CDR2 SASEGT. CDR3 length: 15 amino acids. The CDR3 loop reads CASILDRASQETQYF. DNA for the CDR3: TGTGCCAGCATCTTGGACAGGGCCTCTCAAGAAACCCAGTACTTC.

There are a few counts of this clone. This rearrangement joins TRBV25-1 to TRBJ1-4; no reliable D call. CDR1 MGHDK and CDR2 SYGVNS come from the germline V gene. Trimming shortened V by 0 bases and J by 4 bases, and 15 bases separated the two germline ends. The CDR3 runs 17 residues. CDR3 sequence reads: CASSEYFMAERNEKLFF. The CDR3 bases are TGTGCCAGCAGTGAATATTTTATGGCGGAACGTAATGAAAAACTGTTTTTT.

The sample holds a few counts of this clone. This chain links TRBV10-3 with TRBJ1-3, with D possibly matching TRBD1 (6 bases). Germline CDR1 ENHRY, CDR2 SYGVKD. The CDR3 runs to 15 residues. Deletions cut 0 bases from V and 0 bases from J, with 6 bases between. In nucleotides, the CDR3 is TGTGCCATCAGTGAGTCGACAGGCTCTGGAAACACCATATATTTT. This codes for CAISESTGSGNTIYF.

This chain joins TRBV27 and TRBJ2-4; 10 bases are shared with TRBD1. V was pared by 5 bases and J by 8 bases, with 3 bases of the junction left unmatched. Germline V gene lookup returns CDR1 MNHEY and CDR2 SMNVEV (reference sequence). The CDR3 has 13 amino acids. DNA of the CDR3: TGTGCCAGCAGTAGGACAGGGGGGGACATTCAGTACTTC. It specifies CASSRTGGDIQYF.

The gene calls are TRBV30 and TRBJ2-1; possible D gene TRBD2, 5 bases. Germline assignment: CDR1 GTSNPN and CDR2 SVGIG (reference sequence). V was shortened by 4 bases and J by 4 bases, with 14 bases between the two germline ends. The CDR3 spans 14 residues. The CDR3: CAWKDYYSYNEQFF. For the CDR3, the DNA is TGTGCCTGGAAAGACTACTATTCATACAATGAGCAGTTCTTC.

CDR3: CASSDTGGQETQYF. CDR3 nucleotide sequence: TGTGCCAGCAGCGACACAGGGGGCCAAGAGACCCAGTACTTC. This chain links TRBV2 with TRBJ2-5, with 8 positions matching TRBD1. The CDR3 spans 14 residues. Germline lookup yields CDR1 SNHLY and CDR2 FYNNEI. J lost 1 base, V lost 6 bases, and 4 bases had no gene match.